These T cell receptor beta chains were read from a single sample in a study of blood T cell repertoires in COVID-19. Only in-frame clones appear in the TCRdb table, and some are missing; sequencing was by immunoSEQ multiplex PCR. Here the sample spans 50,000 to 85,000 clones, approximately 82% being singletons. Sequencing input: peripheral blood. The receptors were gathered from a man in his sixties with acute or convalescent COVID-19. Both conserved end residues are part of each CDR3. The D gene is left open where the match is weak. Only some rows state a clone size, as once, few, many or a class for expanded clones.

TRBJ2-2	13	TRBV11-2	-	few	CASSLHPTGELFF	TGTGCCAGCAGCTTACATCCCACCGGGGAGCTGTTTTTT
TRBJ1-3	16	TRBV5-1	-	once	CASSLHLGSSGNTIYF	TGCGCCAGCAGCCTCCACCTGGGCAGCTCTGGAAACACCATATATTTT
TRBJ2-2	17	TRBV27	-	-	CASSFAGGATKIGELFF	TGTGCCAGCAGTTTTGCTGGGGGCGCAACGAAGATCGGGGAGCTGTTTTTT
TRBJ1-1	11	TRBV7-9	-	-	CASSVNTEAFF	TGTGCCAGCTCCGTAAACACTGAAGCTTTCTTT
TRBJ1-1	14	TRBV29-1	TRBD1	-	CSGGDRQGNTEAFF	TGCAGCGGAGGGGACCGACAGGGCAACACTGAAGCTTTCTTT
TRBJ1-2	16	TRBV30	TRBD1	-	CAWSVRGGDRGAGYTF	TGTGCCTGGAGTGTACGAGGGGGAGACAGGGGGGCTGGCTACACCTTC
TRBJ2-5	13	TRBV6-5	TRBD1	-	CASSRQGEETQYF	TGTGCCAGCAGTCGACAGGGCGAAGAGACCCAGTACTTC
TRBJ1-5	15	TRBV25-1	-	-	CASSESTQGYQPQHF	TGTGCCAGCAGTGAATCGACCCAGGGTTATCAGCCCCAGCATTTT
TRBJ1-5	15	TRBV7-5	-	few	CVRSSPQEIYQPQHF	TGTGTCAGAAGCTCCCCACAGGAAATATATCAGCCCCAGCATTTT
TRBJ1-1	14	TRBV5-6	-	-	CASSFWGLGTEAFF	TGTGCCAGCAGCTTCTGGGGGCTCGGCACTGAAGCTTTCTTT
TRBJ1-5	14	TRBV3-1/TRBV3-2	-	-	CASSQDSSNQPQHF	TGTGCCAGCAGCCAGGACAGTAGCAATCAGCCCCAGCATTTT
TRBJ1-1	13	TRBV14	-	-	CASSQAPGSGAFF	TGTGCCAGCAGCCAAGCCCCAGGTAGCGGGGCTTTCTTT
TRBJ2-2	15	TRBV19	TRBD1	-	CASSPWTGRTGELFF	TGTGCCAGTAGTCCTTGGACAGGGCGAACCGGGGAGCTGTTTTTT
TRBJ1-2	14	TRBV30	TRBD1	-	CAWRTPGQGFGYTF	TGTGCCTGGAGAACTCCGGGACAGGGTTTTGGCTACACCTTC